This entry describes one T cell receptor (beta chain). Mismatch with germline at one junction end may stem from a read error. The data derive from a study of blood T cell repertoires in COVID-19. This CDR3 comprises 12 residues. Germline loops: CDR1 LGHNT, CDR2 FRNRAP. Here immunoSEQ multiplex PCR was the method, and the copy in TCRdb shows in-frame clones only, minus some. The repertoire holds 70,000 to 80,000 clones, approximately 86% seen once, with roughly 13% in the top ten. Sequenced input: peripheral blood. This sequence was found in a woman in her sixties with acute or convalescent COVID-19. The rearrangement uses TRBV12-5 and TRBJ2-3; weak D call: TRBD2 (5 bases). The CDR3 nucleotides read TGTGCTAGTGGCCCTAGCACCGATACGCAGTATTTT. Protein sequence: CASGPSTDTQYF.